The entry that follows covers one TCR beta chain sequence. This specimen comes from a study of cytomegalovirus exposure and HLA in healthy donors. Study in general: A subsequent analysis reported that the 95 to 150 validation repertoires were produced on the same platform that had also been used for the 666 first-cohort repertoires.

This CDR3 comprises 14 residues. The V gene end was trimmed by 4 bases and the J gene end by 2 bases; junction bases not matched to a gene: 0. Germline CDR1 LNHDA, CDR2 SQIVND (reference sequence). TCRdb's table, derived via immunoSEQ multiplex PCR, lists solely in-frame clones and lacks some. The repertoire includes more than 200,000 clones, about 88% of them detected once, and approximately 12% sits in the top ten. The receptor was isolated from a man between 18 and 35 years old in good health and CMV-seropositive. Material for sequencing was PBMCs. The V call is TRBV19, the J call TRBJ2-7; TRBD2 agrees at 12 bases. The CDR3 is CASSRTSGAYEQYF. CDR3 nucleotide sequence: TGTGCCAGTAGTAGGACTAGCGGGGCCTACGAGCAGTACTTC.